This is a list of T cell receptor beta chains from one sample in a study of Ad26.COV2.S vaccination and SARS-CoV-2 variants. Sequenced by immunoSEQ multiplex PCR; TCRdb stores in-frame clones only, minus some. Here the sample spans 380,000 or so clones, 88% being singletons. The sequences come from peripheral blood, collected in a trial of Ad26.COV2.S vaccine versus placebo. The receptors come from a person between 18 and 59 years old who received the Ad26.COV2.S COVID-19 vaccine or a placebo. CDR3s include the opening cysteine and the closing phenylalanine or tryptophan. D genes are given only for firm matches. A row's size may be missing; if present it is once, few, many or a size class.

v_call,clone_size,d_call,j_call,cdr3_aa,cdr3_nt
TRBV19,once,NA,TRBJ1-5,CASSISNQPQHF,TGTGCCAGTAGTATCAGTAATCAGCCCCAGCATTTT
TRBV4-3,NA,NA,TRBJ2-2,CASSQVQGFGELFF,TGCGCCAGCAGCCAAGTTCAGGGCTTCGGGGAGCTGTTTTTT
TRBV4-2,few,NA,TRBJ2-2,CASSHSGDNGELFF,TGTGCCAGCAGCCATTCAGGGGATAACGGGGAGCTGTTTTTT
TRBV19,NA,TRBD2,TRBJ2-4,CASSTQRDLAKNIQYF,TGTGCCAGTAGTACACAGCGGGATTTAGCCAAAAACATTCAGTACTTC
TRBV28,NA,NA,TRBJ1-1,CASRYAPEGAFF,TGTGCCAGCAGGTATGCACCTGAGGGAGCTTTCTTT
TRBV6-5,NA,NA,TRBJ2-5,CASSPRETQYF,TGTGCCAGCAGTCCTCGGGAGACCCAGTACTTC
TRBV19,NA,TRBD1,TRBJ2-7,CASSMGQKYEQYF,TGTGCCAGTAGTATGGGACAGAAATACGAGCAGTACTTC
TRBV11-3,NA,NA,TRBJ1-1,CASSLGGENTEAFF,TGTGCCAGCAGCTTAGGCGGGGAGAACACTGAAGCTTTCTTT
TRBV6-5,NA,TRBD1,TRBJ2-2,CASHRGDTGELFF,TGTGCCAGTCACAGGGGGGACACCGGGGAGCTGTTTTTT
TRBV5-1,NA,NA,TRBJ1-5,CASRPGGVGNQPQHF,TGCGCCAGCCGCCCTGGGGGCGTGGGCAATCAGCCCCAGCATTTT
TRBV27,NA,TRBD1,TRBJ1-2,CASSPEGSGRGVPPNYGYTF,TGTGCCAGCAGTCCCGAAGGGTCGGGCAGGGGGGTGCCCCCTAACTATGGCTACACCTTC
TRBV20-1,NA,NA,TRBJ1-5,CSASSSNSLAQHF,TGCAGTGCTAGTAGCTCCAATTCATTGGCCCAGCATTTT
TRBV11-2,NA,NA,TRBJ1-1,CASSLHLSSMNTEAFF,TGTGCCAGCAGCTTACACCTATCATCTATGAACACTGAAGCTTTCTTT
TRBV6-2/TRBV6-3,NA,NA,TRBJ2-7,CASSYAAGEQYF,TGTGCCAGCAGTTACGCGGCAGGCGAGCAGTACTTC
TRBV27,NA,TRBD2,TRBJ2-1,CASSFGLAGDEQFF,TGTGCCAGCAGTTTCGGGCTAGCGGGTGATGAGCAGTTCTTC
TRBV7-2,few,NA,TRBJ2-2,CASSLEGADTGELFF,TGTGCCAGCAGCTTAGAGGGTGCGGACACCGGGGAGCTGTTTTTT
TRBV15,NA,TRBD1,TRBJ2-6,CATSEFGTVSSGANVLTF,TGTGCCACCAGTGAGTTCGGGACAGTTAGCTCTGGGGCCAACGTCCTGACTTTC
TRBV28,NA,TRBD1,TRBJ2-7,CASSLTGESVLYF,TGTGCCAGCAGTTTGACAGGGGAATCAGTGCTGTACTTC
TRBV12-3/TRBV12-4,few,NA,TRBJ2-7,CASSAGSPLGQYF,TGTGCCAGCAGCGCAGGGTCCCCCCTGGGGCAGTACTTC
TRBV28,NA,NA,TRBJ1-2,CASSPAGTGYYGYTF,TGTGCCAGCAGCCCCGCGGGAACGGGATACTATGGCTACACCTTC
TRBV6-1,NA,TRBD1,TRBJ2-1,CASSAGTGGEGAYNEQFF,TGTGCCAGCAGTGCCGGGACAGGGGGCGAAGGTGCCTACAATGAGCAGTTCTTC
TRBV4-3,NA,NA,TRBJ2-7,CASSQEQQVNYEQYF,TGCGCCAGCAGCCAAGAACAACAGGTGAACTACGAGCAGTACTTC